The 31 T cell receptor beta chains below come from one sample, sequenced in a study of blood T cell repertoires in COVID-19. Libraries were prepared by immunoSEQ multiplex PCR; TCRdb keeps only in-frame clonotypes and omits some of them. This table has about 240,000 clones, approximately 83% appearing once. The sample taken for sequencing was PBMCs or T cells enriched from blood (not recorded which). These receptors all stem from a middle-aged woman who had been exposed to COVID-19.

J is TRBJ2-7 and V is TRBV5-4; D perhaps matches TRBD1 (6 bases). This CDR3 is 14 amino acids long. Germline CDR1 and CDR2: SGHNT and YYREEE (reference sequence). Trimming stripped 1 base from V and 4 bases from J, with 12 bases between. In nucleotides, the CDR3 is TGTGCCAGCAGCTTGTCTCCAGGGGCATACGAGCAGTACTTC. Residues: CASSLSPGAYEQYF.

The table lists this clone with a count of one. The genes are TRBV5-4 and TRBJ2-7; 8 positions agree with TRBD1. CDR3 size: 15 residues. V shed 4 bases, J shed 1 base, and the junction held 7 bases outside the gene matches. CDR1 is SGHNT, CDR2 YYREEE, per germline (reference sequence). CDR3 in amino acids: CASSTGQVNSYEQYF. CDR3 DNA: TGTGCCAGCAGCACGGGACAGGTGAATTCCTACGAGCAGTACTTC.

The chain combines TRBV3-1 (or the pseudogene TRBV3-2) with TRBJ1-2; TRBD1 matches 8 bases. J gave up 7 bases and V 3 bases, and 4 bases lay outside the gene matches. The V gene's germline CDR1 is LGHDT and CDR2 YNNKEL (reference sequence). The length of the CDR3 is 13 residues. CDR3 amino acids: CASSQQGARGYTF. In DNA, the CDR3 is TGTGCCAGCAGCCAGCAGGGGGCGCGTGGCTACACCTTC.

The chain joins TRBV18 to TRBJ1-1; 9 bases line up with TRBD1. This CDR3 region has 17 residues. J lost 0 bases, V lost 0 bases, and 5 bases had no gene match. Per the germline V gene, CDR1 is KGHSH and CDR2 is LQKENI. The CDR3 DNA reads TGTGCCAGCTCACCACCCAGGACAGGGGTCTTGAACACTGAAGCTTTCTTT. This gives the protein CASSPPRTGVLNTEAFF.

The J gene is TRBJ2-1, the V gene TRBV19, with D maybe TRBD2 (6 bases). V shed 3 bases and J shed 6 bases, with 15 bases lying between them. The CDR3 spans 15 residues. Per the germline V gene, CDR1 is LNHDA and CDR2 is SQIVND (reference sequence). This chain's CDR3 is CASSIEGGMSNEQFF. The CDR3 coding sequence is TGTGCCAGTAGTATTGAGGGCGGGATGAGCAATGAGCAGTTCTTC.

This chain connects TRBV5-4 to TRBJ2-7; 7 nucleotides align to TRBD1. Germline CDR1 SGHNT, CDR2 YYREEE (reference sequence). The junction had 11 bases not matched to a gene; V was cut back by 4 bases and J by 1 base. The CDR3 loop spans 16 amino acids. Here the CDR3 reads CASSRRQPGQSYEQYF. The CDR3 nucleotides are TGTGCCAGCAGCCGGAGACAACCGGGACAGTCCTACGAGCAGTACTTC. Using reference TRBV5-4 and TRBJ2-7 for the parts outside the CDR3, the full variable domain is ETGVTQSPTHLIKTRGQQVTLRCSSQSGHNTVSWYQQALGQGPQFIFQYYREEENGRGNFPPRFSGLQFPNYSSELNVNALELDDSALYLCASSRRQPGQSYEQYFGPGTRLTVT.

This clone was recorded only once. J is TRBJ1-6 and V is TRBV7-2; D possibly corresponds to TRBD1 (6 bases). V gave up 2 bases and J gave up 8 bases, with 13 bases separating them. The CDR3 totals 15 residues. Per germline, CDR1 SGHTA and CDR2 FQGNSA. The DNA of the CDR3 is TGTGCCAGCAGCTTACTACAGGGATTAGATTCACCCCTCCACTTT. Amino acid sequence: CASSLLQGLDSPLHF.

The chain carries TRBV6-5 and TRBJ1-4; the D gene is possibly TRBD1 (6 bases). Germline V CDR1 and CDR2: MNHEY, SVGAGI. Between the trimmed V and J ends, which lost 2 bases and 8 bases, there was a span of 15 bases. The CDR3 is 15 amino acids. CDR3 DNA: TGTGCCAGCAGTTACCCCGAGGACAGTTCGGAAAAACTGTTTTTT. Protein product: CASSYPEDSSEKLFF.

V usage is TRBV4-2 and J usage is TRBJ2-1; TRBD2 agrees at 7 bases. Germline CDR1 and CDR2: LGHNA and YNFKEQ. V shed 4 bases and J 5 bases; nucleotides not matched to a gene: 11. The CDR3 length is 16 residues. For the CDR3, the DNA is TGTGCCAGCAGCCGCCTCACTTTGGCGGGGGACAATGAGCAGTTCTTC. It specifies CASSRLTLAGDNEQFF.

This clone showed up many times. Other DNA variants within this sample encode the same CDR3. V usage is TRBV19 and J usage is TRBJ2-5; D gene unclear. The CDR3 covers 12 residues. Germline values: CDR1 LNHDA, CDR2 SQIVND (reference sequence). V was cut by 3 bases and J by 2 bases, with 4 bases left in between. CDR3 sequence: CASSIGQETQYF. In DNA, the CDR3 is TGTGCCAGTAGTATCGGGCAAGAGACCCAGTACTTC.

This clone was counted between two and nine times. The chain couples TRBV6-2 or TRBV6-3 to TRBJ2-7; a possible D gene is TRBD2 (6 bases). Trimming pared 3 bases from V and 4 bases from J, leaving 10 bases between. This CDR3 is 13 amino acids long. CDR1 MNHEY and CDR2 SVGEGT come from the germline V gene. The CDR3 DNA reads TGTGCCAGCAGTTATGGGGGGATTTACGAGCAGTACTTC. Translation: CASSYGGIYEQYF.

The chain carries TRBV28 and TRBJ1-1; D might be TRBD1 (5 bases). V shed 5 bases and J shed 5 bases, with 18 bases lying between them. The CDR3 loop spans 15 amino acids. In germline, CDR1 is MDHEN, CDR2 SYDVKM. The DNA of the CDR3 is TGTGCCAGCAGTACCAGGGTTAATGGGGCTACTGAAGCTTTCTTT. This encodes CASSTRVNGATEAFF.

The chain joins TRBV10-3 to TRBJ2-3; 7 nucleotides match TRBD1. V was clipped by 8 bases and J by 3 bases; unmatched bases: 2. Germline V gene sequence: CDR1 ENHRY, CDR2 SYGVKD. This CDR3 comprises 12 residues. CDR3 sequence (DNA): TGTGCCATCGGGACAGAGACAGATACGCAGTATTTT. It specifies CAIGTETDTQYF.

This clone was recorded once. The genes are TRBV19 and TRBJ1-1, with D tentatively TRBD1 (5 bases). This CDR3 contains 13 residues. In germline, CDR1 is LNHDA, CDR2 SQIVND (reference sequence). V was cut by 0 bases and J by 10 bases, with 12 bases left in between. In DNA form, the CDR3 reads TGTGCCAGTAGTATAGAAGACAGCATCCGAGCTTTCTTT. Its translation: CASSIEDSIRAFF.

This clone has just a few counts. The chain uses TRBV7-3 and TRBJ1-6, with D possibly TRBD1 on 5 matching bases. Trimming shortened V by 5 bases and J by 8 bases, and 10 bases separated the two germline ends. This CDR3 contains 13 residues. Germline V CDR1 and CDR2: SGHTA, FQGTGA. The CDR3 spells CASSLDNYSPLHF. CDR3 nucleotides: TGTGCCAGCAGCCTGGACAATTATTCACCCCTCCACTTT.

The chain is built from TRBV7-8 and TRBJ2-2; TRBD2 matches at 16 bases. The germline CDR1 and CDR2 sequences are SGHVS and FQNEAQ. The CDR3 runs 21 residues. The J segment lost 3 bases and the V segment lost 2 bases, leaving 12 bases of the junction unmatched. In DNA form, the CDR3 reads TGTGCCAGCAGCTTAAGGGAACCGGGACTAGCGGGGGGGCGTTACACCGGGGAGCTGTTTTTT. Translated, it gives CASSLREPGLAGGRYTGELFF. Based on the CDR3 plus reference TRBV7-8 and TRBJ2-2, the full variable domain is GAGVSQSPRYKVAKRGQDVALRCDPISGHVSLFWYQQALGQGPEFLTYFQNEAQLDKSGLPSDRFFAERPEGSVSTLKIQRTQQEDSAVYLCASSLREPGLAGGRYTGELFFGEGSRLTVL.

Concerning this clone itself: At the DNA level, this CDR3 is encoded by other sequences in the same sample as well. The chain employs TRBV18 and TRBJ2-3, with D perhaps TRBD2 (5 bases). There are 14 residues in the CDR3. V was shortened by 3 bases and J by 3 bases, with 10 bases between the two germline ends. Germline lookup yields CDR1 KGHSH and CDR2 LQKENI. CDR3 residues: CASSPRTGTDTQYF. The CDR3 DNA reads TGTGCCAGCTCACCGAGGACGGGAACAGATACGCAGTATTTT.

On this clone itself: Other nucleotide sequences in the sample specify the same CDR3. The chain links TRBV27 to TRBJ1-3; D is undetermined. The CDR3 contains 13 residues. The germline V gene encodes CDR1 MNHEY and CDR2 SMNVEV (reference sequence). V was trimmed by 2 bases and J by 4 bases, leaving 6 bases between them. As DNA, the CDR3 is TGTGCCAGCAGTTTACGAGAGGGAAACACCATATATTTT. Translating it yields CASSLREGNTIYF.

This rearrangement joins TRBV6-5 to TRBJ1-3; D call uncertain. The germline V gene has CDR1 MNHEY and CDR2 SVGAGI. The CDR3 length is 15 residues. The V end was cut by 0 bases, the J end by 3 bases, with 9 bases between. CDR3 in amino acids: CASSYSRAVGNTIYF. The CDR3 DNA is TGTGCCAGCAGTTACTCGAGGGCAGTTGGAAACACCATATATTTT.

The chain employs TRBV7-9 and TRBJ1-2; D gene unclear. Germline V gene data show CDR1 as SEHNR and CDR2 as FQNEAQ (reference sequence). V was clipped by 1 base and J by 10 bases, with 10 bases between them. The CDR3 runs 12 residues. The CDR3 DNA reads TGTGCCAGCAGCTTAGGAGGGTCTGACTACACCTTC. Translation: CASSLGGSDYTF.

The CDR3 DNA reads as TGTGCCATCAGTGAGCCGGGACTAGCGGAAACAGATACGCAGTATTTT. As protein: CAISEPGLAETDTQYF. This chain links TRBV10-3 with TRBJ2-3; 11 nucleotides match TRBD2. Germline trimming cut 2 bases from V and 3 bases from J; bases unmatched to any gene: 4. The CDR3 runs to 16 residues. CDR1 is ENHRY, CDR2 SYGVKD, per germline.

Comments on this clone: This specimen includes other DNA sequences encoding the same CDR3. V gene TRBV5-1 combines with J gene TRBJ2-3, with D perhaps matching TRBD1 (6 bases). Germline V gene data show CDR1 as SGHRS and CDR2 as YFSETQ. There are 15 residues in the CDR3. The V and J ends lost 2 bases and 2 bases respectively, with 12 bases between them. This CDR3 reads CASSLQGRDTDTQYF. CDR3 in DNA: TGCGCCAGCAGCTTACAGGGCAGGGACACAGATACGCAGTATTTT. The full variable domain, rest sourced from reference TRBV5-1 and TRBJ2-3, is KAGVTQTPRYLIKTRGQQVTLSCSPISGHRSVSWYQQTPGQGLQFLFEYFSETQRNKGNFPGRFSGRQFSNSRSEMNVSTLELGDSALYLCASSLQGRDTDTQYFGPGTRLTVL.

The chain combines TRBV30 with TRBJ1-1, with 9 bases that match TRBD1. V gave up 4 bases and J gave up 1 base; unmatched junction bases: 7. The CDR3 covers 15 residues. Germline CDR1 and CDR2: GTSNPN and SVGIG (reference sequence). The CDR3 loop is CAWNPGQGANTEAFF. The DNA of the CDR3 is TGTGCCTGGAACCCGGGACAGGGAGCGAACACTGAAGCTTTCTTT. Supplemented by reference TRBV30 and TRBJ1-1, the full variable domain reads SQTIHQWPATLVQPVGSPLSLECTVEGTSNPNLYWYRQAAGRGLQLLFYSVGIGQISSEVPQNLSASRPQDRQFILSSKKLLLSDSGFYLCAWNPGQGANTEAFFGQGTRLTVV.

The chain joins TRBV19 to TRBJ2-4; TRBD2 is a possible D gene (5 bases). The CDR3 is made up of 22 amino acids. Germline V lookup: CDR1 LNHDA, CDR2 SQIVND (reference sequence). V was pared by 5 bases and J by 0 bases, with 32 bases between. The CDR3 loop reads CASSAYSEDRRKGLLAKNIQYF. CDR3 DNA sequence: TGTGCCAGTAGTGCCTACTCGGAGGACCGCCGGAAGGGTCTACTAGCCAAAAACATTCAGTACTTC.

The chain recombines TRBV9 with TRBJ1-1; D is uncertain. The V and J ends lost 4 bases and 0 bases respectively, with 10 bases between them. The CDR3 loop spans 14 amino acids. Germline V gene sequence: CDR1 SGDLS, CDR2 YYNGEE. The CDR3 DNA sequence: TGTGCCAGCAGCTCGAGTAGTATGAACACTGAAGCTTTCTTT. Protein: CASSSSSMNTEAFF.

This clone was detected only once. The rearrangement uses TRBV18 and TRBJ2-5; 10 nucleotides agree with TRBD1. Germline assignment: CDR1 KGHSH and CDR2 LQKENI. The ends lost 8 bases at V and 4 bases at J; junction bases unmatched: 4. The CDR3 totals 13 residues. This CDR3 is CASATGGGETQYF. The CDR3 DNA follows: TGTGCCAGCGCGACAGGGGGCGGAGAGACCCAGTACTTC.

V is TRBV5-1 and J is TRBJ1-1; D gene unclear. The V and J ends lost 4 bases and 1 base respectively, with 11 bases between them. CDR1 is SGHRS, CDR2 YFSETQ, per germline. The CDR3 sequence is 14 residues long. CDR3 in amino acids: CASSEPLRNTEAFF. The CDR3 DNA is TGCGCCAGCAGCGAGCCGCTTAGGAACACTGAAGCTTTCTTT.

The chain uses TRBV19 and TRBJ1-2; no firm D call. Trimming took 7 bases from V and 6 from J, leaving 21 bases between them. The CDR3 length is 15 residues. From germline, CDR1 is LNHDA and CDR2 SQIVND (reference sequence). CDR3 coding DNA: TGTGCCAGTACGGAGGCGTTCCCCCTCTCCGATGGCTACACCTTC. Translating gives CASTEAFPLSDGYTF.

The chain uses TRBV30 and TRBJ1-3, with 8 nucleotides matching TRBD1. The J segment lost 3 bases and the V segment lost 3 bases, leaving 7 bases of the junction unmatched. The CDR3 totals 15 residues. Germline V lookup: CDR1 GTSNPN, CDR2 SVGIG (reference sequence). CDR3 in amino acids: CAWSLTGVIGNTIYF. The CDR3 region has the DNA TGTGCCTGGAGCCTGACAGGGGTTATTGGAAACACCATATATTTT.

The chain is built from TRBV9 and TRBJ1-4; 8 bases map to TRBD1. The CDR3 runs 15 residues. The germline V gene encodes CDR1 SGDLS and CDR2 YYNGEE. Trimming at V came to 3 bases and at J to 4 bases, leaving 5 bases not matched to a gene. The DNA of the CDR3 is TGTGCCAGCAGCGCCGGACAGGGCGGTAATGAAAAACTGTTTTTT. Translation gives CASSAGQGGNEKLFF.

The V gene is TRBV5-1, the J gene TRBJ2-7, with TRBD1 matching 12 bases. The CDR3 is 17 residues long. From germline, CDR1 is SGHRS and CDR2 YFSETQ. V shed 1 base and J 5 bases; nucleotides not matched to a gene: 10. This CDR3 reads CASSLTPPGQGADEQYF. The CDR3 nucleotides read TGCGCCAGCAGCTTGACCCCTCCGGGACAGGGGGCCGACGAGCAGTACTTC.